The clone carrying this T cell receptor beta chain was seen only a few times. Germline assignment: CDR1 SGHTA and CDR2 FQGTGA. The length of the CDR3 is 13 residues. Germline trimming cut 5 bases from V and 4 bases from J; bases unmatched to any gene: 4. This sample stems from a study of T-cell memory formation after mild COVID-19. Each CDR3 protein gets one entry after TCRdb re-called the 5' RACE reads with MiXCR. The sample consists of some 43,000 distinct CDR3 sequences, about 6% of them appearing once. The V and J genes are TRBV7-3 and TRBJ1-2, with TRBD1 matching over 7 bases. The specimen was PBMCs or a T cell subset sorted from them (not recorded which). This TCR was sampled from an adult who had mild COVID-19 (a few samples of this study predate the infection). Cell type and time point are not known. The CDR3 region is CASSEGQSYGYTF. The DNA for the CDR3 is TGTGCCAGCAGCGAGGGACAGTCCTATGGCTACACCTTC.